A single sample gave rise to the 18 T cell receptor beta chains below, sequenced in a study of blood T cell repertoires in COVID-19. The repertoire was sequenced with immunoSEQ multiplex PCR; TCRdb's copy has only in-frame clones and lacks some. Of 110,000 to 150,000 clones listed, roughly 82% are singletons. Sequencing input: peripheral blood. The receptors here all came from a man in his fifties or sixties with active or convalescent COVID-19.

The chain recombines TRBV7-9 with TRBJ2-7, with D possibly matching TRBD1 (5 bases). Germline values: CDR1 SEHNR, CDR2 FQNEAQ (reference sequence). The V and J ends lost 7 bases and 5 bases respectively, with 15 bases between them. This CDR3 is 13 amino acids long. This CDR3 reads CASTLGQGDEQYV. CDR3 DNA: TGTGCCAGCACCCTTGGGCAGGGTGACGAGCAGTACGTC.

V is TRBV27 and J is TRBJ1-4, with no clear D. The CDR3 is 15 amino acids. From germline, CDR1 is MNHEY and CDR2 SMNVEV (reference sequence). Trimming pared 7 bases from V and 0 bases from J, leaving 12 bases between. The CDR3 loop reads CASTLTYPTNEKLFF. Here the CDR3 DNA reads TGTGCCAGCACCCTGACATATCCAACTAATGAAAAACTGTTTTTT.

The V and J genes are TRBV5-4 and TRBJ2-3; 7 nucleotides align to TRBD2. Per the germline V gene, CDR1 is SGHNT and CDR2 is YYREEE (reference sequence). CDR3 length: 15 residues. Unmatched junction bases numbered 2, after V lost 1 base and J lost 0 bases. CDR3 loop: CASSLSSGSTDTQYF. The DNA for the CDR3 is TGTGCCAGCAGCTTGTCTAGCGGCAGCACAGATACGCAGTATTTT. Complete variable domain (other parts from reference TRBV5-4 and TRBJ2-3): ETGVTQSPTHLIKTRGQQVTLRCSSQSGHNTVSWYQQALGQGPQFIFQYYREEENGRGNFPPRFSGLQFPNYSSELNVNALELDDSALYLCASSLSSGSTDTQYFGPGTRLTVL.

V is TRBV28 and J is TRBJ1-1; tentative D call: TRBD1 (5 bases). CDR1 is MDHEN, CDR2 SYDVKM, per germline. V was trimmed by 7 bases and J by 1 base, leaving 16 bases between them. The CDR3 consists of 15 residues. CDR3 protein: CASTQRGLQNTEAFF. CDR3 nucleotide sequence: TGTGCCAGCACTCAAAGGGGCTTACAGAACACTGAAGCTTTCTTT.

The chain recombines TRBV6-4 with TRBJ2-3; D gene ambiguous. Germline V gives CDR1 MRHNA, CDR2 SNTAGT. The CDR3 covers 13 residues. V lost 4 bases and J 2 bases, leaving 7 bases between the germline ends. The CDR3 bases are TGTGCCAGCAGTGTAACAAACACAGATACGCAGTATTTT. Translating it yields CASSVTNTDTQYF.

The V gene is TRBV2, the J gene TRBJ1-1; no firm D call. The germline CDR1 and CDR2 sequences are SNHLY and FYNNEI. CDR3 length: 12 residues. V was cut by 6 bases and J by 3 bases, with 8 bases left in between. CDR3 protein: CASRPQYTEAFF. CDR3 DNA sequence: TGTGCCAGCAGGCCGCAGTACACTGAAGCTTTCTTT.

The chain has TRBV29-1 and TRBJ2-1, with 7 bases aligning to TRBD1. This CDR3 is built from 14 residues. V dropped 6 bases and J dropped 0; count of bases not matched to a gene: 5. Per germline, CDR1 SQVTM and CDR2 ANQGSEA. CDR3 nucleotides: TGCAGCGTAGGACAGGTGAGCTCCTACAATGAGCAGTTCTTC. This sequence encodes CSVGQVSSYNEQFF.

The rearrangement links TRBV11-3 to TRBJ2-5; TRBD1 might be the D (6 bases). Germline CDR1 is SGHNT and CDR2 is YENEEA. V lost 1 base and J lost 1, with 7 bases in between. The CDR3 runs 14 residues. The CDR3 coding sequence is TGTGCCAGCAGCTTAGTACAGGGCCAAGAGACCCAGTACTTC. This translates into CASSLVQGQETQYF. Full variable domain (missing parts from reference TRBV11-3 and TRBJ2-5): EAGVVQSPRYKIIEKKQPVAFWCNPISGHNTLYWYLQNLGQGPELLIRYENEEAVDDSQLPKDRFSAERLKGVDSTLKIQPAELGDSAVYLCASSLVQGQETQYFGPGTRLLVL.

This chain uses TRBV15 with TRBJ2-5; a possible D gene is TRBD2 (5 bases). The V gene lost 0 bases and the J gene lost 7 bases, with 6 bases spanning the gap. The CDR3 spans 12 residues. The germline V gene has CDR1 LNHNV and CDR2 YYDKDF (reference sequence). The CDR3 loop is CATSRDEGTQYF. DNA of the CDR3: TGTGCCACCAGCAGAGATGAGGGGACCCAGTACTTC.

This rearrangement joins TRBV15 to TRBJ2-1, with 7 bases aligning to TRBD1. The V segment lost 6 bases and the J segment 10 bases; nucleotides outside the gene matches: 12. The V gene's germline CDR1 is LNHNV and CDR2 YYDKDF (reference sequence). This CDR3 contains 14 residues. The CDR3 DNA follows: TGTGCCACCAGGCCGGGACAGCGGTTAAGGGAGCAGTTCTTC. It yields the protein CATRPGQRLREQFF.

The table lists this clone with a count of one. V usage is TRBV4-2 and J usage is TRBJ2-2, with 9 bases aligning to TRBD1. This CDR3 has 17 residues. CDR1 LGHNA and CDR2 YNFKEQ come from the germline V gene. Trimming cost V 4 bases and J 1 base; bases outside gene matches: 7. CDR3 sequence reads: CASSPPGQGLNTGELFF. Here the CDR3 DNA reads TGTGCCAGCAGCCCACCGGGACAGGGATTGAACACCGGGGAGCTGTTTTTT.

This clone has just one count. The CDR3 nucleotides are TGTGCCAGCAGCTTAGACCCTCCCAGGCCGCGGACTAGCGGGAGGGCCAGGCAGTACGTC. Translated, it gives CASSLDPPRPRTSGRARQYV. The chain recombines TRBV11-3 with TRBJ2-7, with 15 bases that match TRBD2. The CDR3 contains 20 residues. J was trimmed by 9 bases and V by 0 bases; bases with no gene match: 18. Germline V gene data show CDR1 as SGHNT and CDR2 as YENEEA.

The genes are TRBV6-5 and TRBJ1-1; 7 nucleotides agree with TRBD1. V trimming: 2 bases; J trimming: 2 bases; junction bases outside the gene matches: 2. Germline CDR1 reads MNHEY; CDR2 reads SVGAGI. The CDR3 runs 14 residues. CDR3 sequence reads: CASSYGTANTEAFF. CDR3 nucleotides: TGTGCCAGCAGTTACGGGACAGCTAACACTGAAGCTTTCTTT.

The V and J genes are TRBV18 and TRBJ1-6, with D perhaps matching TRBD1 (6 bases). Trimming stripped 5 bases from V and 9 bases from J, with 11 bases between. Germline values: CDR1 KGHSH, CDR2 LQKENI. This CDR3 region has 13 residues. CDR3 nucleotide sequence: TGTGCCAGCTCAAAGGGGGAACCTTCACCCCTCCACTTT. Its protein is CASSKGEPSPLHF.

This clone was seen only a few times. The chain links TRBV9 to TRBJ1-4, with D hard to call. The V gene's germline CDR1 is SGDLS and CDR2 YYNGEE. This CDR3 region has 15 residues. V lost 4 bases and J lost 5, with 15 bases in between. The chain's CDR3 is CASSPRWAENEKLFF. CDR3 coding DNA: TGTGCCAGCAGCCCTCGATGGGCAGAGAATGAAAAACTGTTTTTT.

V usage is TRBV19 and J usage is TRBJ1-5, with D perhaps matching TRBD1 (6 bases). The V and J ends lost 5 bases and 4 bases respectively, with 9 bases between them. This CDR3 is built from 13 residues. Germline V gene data show CDR1 as LNHDA and CDR2 as SQIVND (reference sequence). For the CDR3, the DNA is TGTGCCAGTAGTCTTCAGGGGAATCAGCCCCAGCATTTT. The encoded protein is CASSLQGNQPQHF. Combining the CDR3 with reference TRBV19 and TRBJ1-5 gives the whole variable domain DGGITQSPKYLFRKEGQNVTLSCEQNLNHDAMYWYRQDPGQGLRLIYYSQIVNDFQKGDIAEGYSVSREKKESFPLTVTSAQKNPTAFYLCASSLQGNQPQHFGDGTRLSIL.

The chain recombines TRBV24-1 with TRBJ2-2; a possible D gene is TRBD2 (6 bases). There are 15 residues in the CDR3. Trimming stripped 4 bases from V and 4 bases from J, with 12 bases between. Germline CDR1 reads KGHDR; CDR2 reads SFDVKD. The CDR3 loop is CATSERGTSTGELFF. In DNA, the CDR3 is TGTGCCACCAGTGAGCGGGGCACTAGCACCGGGGAGCTGTTTTTT.

V usage is TRBV3-1 (or the pseudogene TRBV3-2) and J usage is TRBJ2-5; 9 bases align to TRBD2. Per the germline V gene, CDR1 is LGHDT and CDR2 is YNNKEL (reference sequence). J gave up 0 bases and V 4 bases, and 9 bases lay outside the gene matches. The CDR3 totals 17 residues. The CDR3 here is CASSRVLRGGYQETQYF. The CDR3 nucleotides are TGTGCCAGCAGCCGGGTCTTGCGGGGGGGGTACCAAGAGACCCAGTACTTC.